In its sample, the clone carrying this T cell receptor (beta chain) was seen many times. This record comes from a study of identical twins. TCRdb used MiXCR to reprocess the 5' RACE reads, holding one entry per CDR3 protein. The sample consists of more than 600,000 distinct CDR3 sequences, roughly 18% of them appearing once. CDR1 is SEHNR and CDR2 is FQNEAQ in the germline V gene (reference sequence). This CDR3 is built from 15 residues. V was clipped by 5 bases and J by 4 bases; unmatched bases: 6. This sample was shared with a second study, whose subject was T cells expressing NK-cell markers.

Input material: PBMCs. This sequence was found in a woman aged 18-30 years in good health. This rearrangement joins TRBV7-9 to TRBJ1-4; 8 bases agree with TRBD1. This CDR3 is CASSLTGQGNEKLFF. The CDR3 region has the DNA TGTGCCAGCAGCCTTACCGGACAGGGTAATGAAAAACTGTTTTTT.